This section outlines one T cell receptor beta chain sequence together with its context. The antigen is undetermined. The study pooled second doses at about 4 or about 12 weeks. The CDR3 sequence is 16 residues long. Trimming removed 0 bases at V and 1 base at J, with 10 bases between. Germline V gives CDR1 SGHRS, CDR2 YFSETQ. Libraries were prepared by immunoSEQ multiplex PCR; TCRdb keeps only in-frame clonotypes and omits some of them. The repertoire holds about 150,000 clones, approximately 90% seen once, with 3% to 4% in the top ten. These data originate in a study of T cell responses to AZD1222 COVID-19 vaccine. Findings and caveats of the study: The peak T cell response came first, and repertoires were sampled only after it.

The material sequenced was peripheral blood, taken 28 days after the second AZD1222 dose. The rearrangement joins TRBV5-1 to TRBJ2-2; D remains ambiguous. The receptor comes from an adult who received the AZD1222 COVID-19 vaccine. For the CDR3, the DNA is TGCGCCAGCAGCTTGGCCCCCGGCGGGAACACCGGGGAGCTGTTTTTT. This encodes CASSLAPGGNTGELFF.